The rows below give T cell receptor beta chains drawn from one sample of a study of T cell responses to AZD1222 COVID-19 vaccine. Some clones are missing from TCRdb's copy, which holds only in-frame ones; the method was immunoSEQ multiplex PCR. The sample has about 130,000 clones, roughly 90% seen once; the top ten hold approximately 6%. Specimen: peripheral blood, collected 28 days after the second AZD1222 dose. These receptors all come from an adult who received the AZD1222 COVID-19 vaccine. CDR3s leave out the opening cysteine and the closing phenylalanine or tryptophan. Fields, in order: CDR3 protein, J gene, V gene.

cdr3_aa: ASSSLSNTGELF
j_call: TRBJ2-2
v_call: TRBV6-2/TRBV6-3

cdr3_aa: ASIDYQETQY
j_call: TRBJ2-5
v_call: TRBV28

cdr3_aa: ASSVRGIAYEQY
j_call: TRBJ2-7
v_call: TRBV11-2

cdr3_aa: ASTRGSNTEAF
j_call: TRBJ1-1
v_call: TRBV9

cdr3_aa: ASSRTSGGVREQF
j_call: TRBJ2-1
v_call: TRBV6-5

cdr3_aa: AISTTRGTDTQY
j_call: TRBJ2-3
v_call: TRBV10-3

cdr3_aa: ASSRRQTGVGSPLH
j_call: TRBJ1-6
v_call: TRBV5-6

cdr3_aa: ASSLEPSGSDTGELF
j_call: TRBJ2-2
v_call: TRBV5-1

cdr3_aa: ASSLSQDYNEQF
j_call: TRBJ2-1
v_call: TRBV28

cdr3_aa: SADEKVNYGYT
j_call: TRBJ1-2
v_call: TRBV29-1

cdr3_aa: ASSRGTGFF
j_call: TRBJ2-1
v_call: TRBV3-1/TRBV3-2

cdr3_aa: ASSSPERGNYGYT
j_call: TRBJ1-2
v_call: TRBV6-6

cdr3_aa: ASSQGRTGPGAF
j_call: TRBJ1-1
v_call: TRBV4-1

cdr3_aa: ASSSGRNTEAF
j_call: TRBJ1-1
v_call: TRBV7-9

cdr3_aa: ASSYIRGITGELF
j_call: TRBJ2-2
v_call: TRBV6-2/TRBV6-3

cdr3_aa: ASSPIFGPVANVLT
j_call: TRBJ2-6
v_call: TRBV7-2

cdr3_aa: ASSPPRQGAYQPQH
j_call: TRBJ1-5
v_call: TRBV28

cdr3_aa: ASGLGQGRGYT
j_call: TRBJ1-2
v_call: TRBV12-5

cdr3_aa: ASRFRDSAYEQY
j_call: TRBJ2-7
v_call: TRBV6-5

cdr3_aa: ASSPGGSYEQF
j_call: TRBJ2-1
v_call: TRBV2

cdr3_aa: ASSAVGDEKLF
j_call: TRBJ1-4
v_call: TRBV2

cdr3_aa: ASSISGTGASIAT
j_call: TRBJ1-2
v_call: TRBV2

cdr3_aa: ASSEEGGHSYEQY
j_call: TRBJ2-7
v_call: TRBV6-1

cdr3_aa: ASSLPRGNTEAF
j_call: TRBJ1-1
v_call: TRBV7-3

cdr3_aa: ASSYADYEQY
j_call: TRBJ2-7
v_call: TRBV6-2/TRBV6-3

cdr3_aa: ASSLMGQGAHGYT
j_call: TRBJ1-2
v_call: TRBV28

cdr3_aa: ASSPSGTGANYGYT
j_call: TRBJ1-2
v_call: TRBV11-2

cdr3_aa: ASSTTSGSDEQY
j_call: TRBJ2-7
v_call: TRBV5-1

cdr3_aa: ASSLLAGGGNEQF
j_call: TRBJ2-1
v_call: TRBV5-4

cdr3_aa: ASRRISGFQETQY
j_call: TRBJ2-5
v_call: TRBV11-2

cdr3_aa: ASSLAPGNSGNTIY
j_call: TRBJ1-3
v_call: TRBV9

cdr3_aa: ASSPSADYGYT
j_call: TRBJ1-2
v_call: TRBV6-4

cdr3_aa: ASSEEGLNTEAF
j_call: TRBJ1-1
v_call: TRBV6-1

cdr3_aa: ASAPRTYGYT
j_call: TRBJ1-2
v_call: TRBV28

cdr3_aa: ASSLWPGSQY
j_call: TRBJ2-3
v_call: TRBV7-2

cdr3_aa: AISELSGTGGGEAF
j_call: TRBJ1-1
v_call: TRBV10-3

cdr3_aa: AWMVAGSNNQPQH
j_call: TRBJ1-5
v_call: TRBV30

cdr3_aa: ASSLGFLGDTAYEQY
j_call: TRBJ2-7
v_call: TRBV7-9

cdr3_aa: AWSPIDRVAEKLF
j_call: TRBJ1-4
v_call: TRBV30

cdr3_aa: ASSTRQGRYGYT
j_call: TRBJ1-2
v_call: TRBV28

cdr3_aa: ASSPQWGELF
j_call: TRBJ2-2
v_call: TRBV6-6

cdr3_aa: ASTNPNFGLAPNTGELF
j_call: TRBJ2-2
v_call: TRBV21-1

cdr3_aa: ASSALLAGGRGNEQF
j_call: TRBJ2-1
v_call: TRBV6-1